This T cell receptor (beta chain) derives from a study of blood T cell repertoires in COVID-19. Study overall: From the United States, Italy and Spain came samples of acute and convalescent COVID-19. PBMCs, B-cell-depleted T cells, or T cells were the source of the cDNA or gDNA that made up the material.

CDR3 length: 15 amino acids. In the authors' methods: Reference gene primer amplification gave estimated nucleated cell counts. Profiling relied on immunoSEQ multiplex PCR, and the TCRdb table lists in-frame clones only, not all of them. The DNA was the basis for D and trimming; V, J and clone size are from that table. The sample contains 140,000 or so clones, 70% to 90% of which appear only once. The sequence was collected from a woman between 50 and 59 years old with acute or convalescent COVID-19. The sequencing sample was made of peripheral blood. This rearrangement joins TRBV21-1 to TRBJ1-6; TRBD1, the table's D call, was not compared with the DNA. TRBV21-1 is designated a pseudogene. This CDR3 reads CASSNNRGDFSPLHF. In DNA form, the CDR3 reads TGTGCCAGCAGCAATAACAGGGGTGATTTTTCACCCCTCCACTTT.